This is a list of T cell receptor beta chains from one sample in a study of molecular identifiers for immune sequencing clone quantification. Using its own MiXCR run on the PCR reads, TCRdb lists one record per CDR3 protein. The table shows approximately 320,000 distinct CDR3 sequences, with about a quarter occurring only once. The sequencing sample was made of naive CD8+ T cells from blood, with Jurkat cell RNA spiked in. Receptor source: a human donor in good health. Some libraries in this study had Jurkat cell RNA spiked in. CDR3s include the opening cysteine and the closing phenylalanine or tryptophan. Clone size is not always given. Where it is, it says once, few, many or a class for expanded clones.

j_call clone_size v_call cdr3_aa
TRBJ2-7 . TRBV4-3 CASSQESGFNYEQYF
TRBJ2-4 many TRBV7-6 CASSIFGDRLAKNIQYF
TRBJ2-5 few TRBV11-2 CASSLDRVWDSEPETQYF
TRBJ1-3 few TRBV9 CASSGTDSGNTIYF
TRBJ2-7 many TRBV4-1 CASSQRTGGAYEQYF
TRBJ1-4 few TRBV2 CASRDRTSNEKLFF
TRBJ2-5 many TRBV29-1 CSVYSETQYF
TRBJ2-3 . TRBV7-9 CASSPRTSEYNTQYF
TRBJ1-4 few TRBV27 CACSPNPYTATNEKLFF
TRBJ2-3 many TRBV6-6 CASSILAGYVDTQYF